The clone carrying this T cell receptor beta chain was recorded many times. Antigen unknown. During construction of the library, unique molecular identifiers were attached to individual cDNA molecules for quantitative, reproducible TCR counting. TCRdb re-analysed the RACE reads in MiXCR, keeping a single row per CDR3 protein. This table holds about 300,000 distinct CDR3 sequences, 5.5% found once. CDR1 is LGHNA and CDR2 is YSLEER in the germline V gene. V shed 2 bases and J shed 5 bases, with 7 bases lying between them. The CDR3 is made up of 13 amino acids. The sample's time point: pre-sensitization, week 0. The sample's treatment: therapeutic diphenylcyclopropenone sensitization with weekly scalp DPC. The data are from a study of human T cells and chemical hapten exposure. Whole-study findings and limits: Given that the donors had alopecia, their immune response may differ from that seen in healthy people. DPC sensitization left the count of TCRs above 1 in 1000 unchanged.

This clonotype originated in a woman aged 18-30 years with alopecia areata. Some clones in this sample may be carry-over from other donors' samples. The sequences come from whole blood, collected in connection with sensitization to the hapten diphenylcyclopropenone (DPC). The genes are TRBV4-3 and TRBJ2-1; D gene ambiguous. CDR3 in DNA: TGCGCCAGCAGCCAATCATCAAACAATGAGCAGTTCTTC. The encoded protein is CASSQSSNNEQFF.